These 27 T cell receptor beta chains came from one sample sequenced in a study of T cell clones after liver transplantation. Data came from immunoSEQ multiplex PCR; TCRdb stores just in-frame clones and leaves some out. The sample records over 55,000 clones, about 71% being singletons. Sequenced here: CD4+ T cells from blood, sampled at the roughly 16-month timepoint. These receptors were collected from a human patient who received a liver transplant. Part of the T cells may come from the graft donor.

This clone was detected only once. The V gene is TRBV2, the J gene TRBJ2-3, with a tentative D call TRBD2 (6 bases). The CDR3 has 14 amino acids. Trimming stripped 5 bases from V and 0 bases from J, with 9 bases between. In germline, CDR1 is SNHLY, CDR2 FYNNEI. The CDR3 DNA follows: TGTGCCAGCAGTATACTAGCTAGCACAGATACGCAGTATTTT. Translating gives CASSILASTDTQYF.

This clone came up once. V is TRBV4-1 and J is TRBJ2-3; 8 positions agree with TRBD1. V trimming: 3 bases; J trimming: 0 bases; junction bases outside the gene matches: 5. There are 16 residues in the CDR3. Germline CDR1 MGHRA, CDR2 YSYEKL. The CDR3 protein is CASSQAGTGSTDTQYF. CDR3 sequence (DNA): TGCGCCAGCAGCCAGGCGGGGACAGGTAGCACAGATACGCAGTATTTT.

V is TRBV6-5 and J is TRBJ2-1, with 7 bases matching TRBD2. Germline trimming cut 7 bases from V and 1 base from J; bases unmatched to any gene: 7. Germline V gene data show CDR1 as MNHEY and CDR2 as SVGAGI. The CDR3 length is 15 residues. The CDR3 is CASTTGGGSYNEQFF. DNA for the CDR3: TGTGCCAGCACCACGGGGGGAGGTTCCTACAATGAGCAGTTCTTC.

The V gene is TRBV19, the J gene TRBJ2-5; 7 bases align to TRBD1. V was pared by 7 bases and J by 5 bases, with 4 bases of the junction left unmatched. In germline, CDR1 is LNHDA, CDR2 SQIVND (reference sequence). The CDR3 is made up of 12 amino acids. The CDR3 region is CASIPQGETQYF. DNA for the CDR3: TGTGCCAGTATCCCACAGGGGGAGACCCAGTACTTC.

The chain is built from TRBV7-2 and TRBJ2-2; possible D gene TRBD2, 6 bases. The V end lost 5 bases, the J end lost 1 base, and 14 bases lay between the germline ends. Germline assignment: CDR1 SGHTA and CDR2 FQGNSA. This CDR3 spans 16 amino acids. The chain's CDR3 is CASSPSAGLNTGELFF. The CDR3, as DNA: TGTGCCAGCAGCCCCTCCGCGGGGCTGAACACCGGGGAGCTGTTTTTT.

The V and J genes are TRBV15 and TRBJ1-4; D not certain. Germline CDR1 is LNHNV and CDR2 is YYDKDF (reference sequence). V gave up 4 bases and J gave up 3 bases, with 12 bases separating them. The CDR3 contains 15 residues. The CDR3 is CATSTQIQANEKLFF. CDR3 nucleotide sequence: TGTGCCACCAGCACTCAGATCCAGGCTAATGAAAAACTGTTTTTT.

The chain has TRBV27 and TRBJ1-6; D perhaps matches TRBD1 (6 bases). This CDR3 contains 17 residues. Germline loops: CDR1 MNHEY, CDR2 SMNVEV (reference sequence). The germline V and J ends were trimmed by 4 bases and 4 bases, with 17 bases remaining between them. CDR3 region: CASSSLGGGRYNSPLHF. CDR3 DNA sequence: TGTGCCAGCAGTTCCCTAGGGGGGGGGAGATATAATTCACCCCTCCACTTT.

The V gene is TRBV15, the J gene TRBJ2-5; TRBD2 matches at 9 bases. Losses at the gene ends were 5 bases for V and 6 bases for J; bases not matched to a gene: 7. This CDR3 contains 14 residues. Germline V gene data show CDR1 as LNHNV and CDR2 as YYDKDF (reference sequence). The chain's CDR3 is CATSRSGGRQTQYF. DNA for the CDR3: TGTGCCACCAGCCGGAGCGGGGGGCGACAGACCCAGTACTTC.

This clone was observed a handful of times. The rearrangement links TRBV7-2 to TRBJ2-1; 8 bases fit TRBD2. Germline V lookup: CDR1 SGHTA, CDR2 FQGNSA. The CDR3 contains 18 residues. V shed 2 bases and J 4 bases; nucleotides not matched to a gene: 13. CDR3: CASSLMMGAGAGYNEQFF. The CDR3 DNA reads TGTGCCAGCAGCTTAATGATGGGAGCGGGGGCGGGGTACAATGAGCAGTTCTTC.

The genes are TRBV7-6 and TRBJ2-5; D is unresolved. CDR1 is SGHVS and CDR2 is FNYEAQ in the germline V gene. There are 12 residues in the CDR3. Trimming left V 5 bases short and J 1 base short, with 5 bases between. The CDR3 is CASSQSQETQYF. The CDR3 DNA reads as TGTGCCAGCAGCCAGTCCCAAGAGACCCAGTACTTC. The full variable domain, with the rest looked up from reference TRBV7-6 and TRBJ2-5, is GAGVSQSPRYKVTKRGQDVALRCDPISGHVSLYWYRQALGQGPEFLTYFNYEAQQDKSGLPNDRFSAERPEGSISTLTIQRTEQRDSAMYRCASSQSQETQYFGPGTRLLVL.

This chain uses TRBV19 with TRBJ2-3; TRBD2 agrees at 10 bases. The length of the CDR3 is 14 residues. V lost 6 bases to trimming and J lost 3 bases; unmatched junction nucleotides: 3. Germline V lookup: CDR1 LNHDA, CDR2 SQIVND (reference sequence). CDR3 nucleotides: TGTGCCAGTAGCGGGACTAGCGTAACAGATACGCAGTATTTT. The encoded protein is CASSGTSVTDTQYF.

This sequence joins TRBV5-1 and TRBJ1-4; D is unclear. The CDR3 consists of 15 residues. Germline assignment: CDR1 SGHRS and CDR2 YFSETQ. The V end lost 6 bases, the J end lost 0 bases, and 12 bases lay between the germline ends. The CDR3, as DNA: TGCGCCAGCAAGCGGAGTTTCGCAACTAATGAAAAACTGTTTTTT. Amino acid sequence: CASKRSFATNEKLFF. The complete variable domain, with remaining parts taken from reference TRBV5-1 and TRBJ1-4, reads KAGVTQTPRYLIKTRGQQVTLSCSPISGHRSVSWYQQTPGQGLQFLFEYFSETQRNKGNFPGRFSGRQFSNSRSEMNVSTLELGDSALYLCASKRSFATNEKLFFGSGTQLSVL.

This chain joins TRBV29-1 and TRBJ1-2; D perhaps matches TRBD1 (5 bases). V dropped 4 bases and J dropped 3 bases, with 9 bases sitting between them. The length of the CDR3 is 12 residues. CDR1 and CDR2 (germline): SQVTM, ANQGSEA. CDR3 sequence (DNA): TGCAGCGTTGGCAGGGAGGACTATGGCTACACCTTC. Translating gives CSVGREDYGYTF.

The chain joins TRBV6-5 to TRBJ2-7, with D possibly TRBD2 on 5 matching bases. Trimming cost V 9 bases and J 6 bases, with 18 bases left between them. Germline CDR1 reads MNHEY; CDR2 reads SVGAGI. CDR3 size: 13 residues. The DNA for the CDR3 is TGTGCCAGTTCAGGCCCCGGTCGGGGCGAGCAGTACTTC. Translating gives CASSGPGRGEQYF.

The chain is built from TRBV7-2 and TRBJ2-5; 7 nucleotides match TRBD1. Germline V gene data show CDR1 as SGHTA and CDR2 as FQGNSA. There are 15 residues in the CDR3. V shed 5 bases, J shed 0 bases, and the junction held 6 bases outside the gene matches. DNA for the CDR3: TGTGCCAGCAGCCGAGGGGGACAGTACCAAGAGACCCAGTACTTC. It codes for CASSRGGQYQETQYF.

This chain joins TRBV28 and TRBJ1-1, with D tentatively TRBD1 (6 bases). CDR3 length: 14 amino acids. CDR1 MDHEN and CDR2 SYDVKM come from the germline V gene. The V end was cut by 7 bases, the J end by 1 base, with 13 bases between. The CDR3 sequence is CASMTGGRNTEAFF. CDR3 bases: TGTGCCAGCATGACCGGGGGCCGGAACACTGAAGCTTTCTTT.

This clone was detected a few times. The chain is built from TRBV12-2 and TRBJ2-5; TRBD2 is the table's D call, not checked against the DNA. TRBV12-2 is deemed a pseudogene. The CDR3 spans 14 residues. The CDR3 nucleotides read TGTGCAAGTCGCTTTCCCCGGGTTCAAGAGACCCAGTACTTC. It codes for CASRFPRVQETQYF.

The chain uses TRBV7-2 and TRBJ2-3, with TRBD2 matching 12 bases. J gave up 2 bases and V 1 base, and 1 base lay outside the gene matches. Germline CDR1 SGHTA, CDR2 FQGNSA. The CDR3 covers 16 residues. Written as DNA, the CDR3 is TGTGCCAGCAGCTTAGGACTAGCGGGAGACACAGATACGCAGTATTTT. Translation gives CASSLGLAGDTDTQYF.

The chain is built from TRBV5-4 and TRBJ2-7; 12 positions agree with TRBD1. Trimming cost V 0 bases and J 6 bases; bases outside gene matches: 7. CDR1 and CDR2 (germline): SGHNT, YYREEE (reference sequence). CDR3 length: 16 amino acids. The CDR3 sequence: CASSLGGQGALLEQYV. The CDR3 coding sequence is TGTGCCAGCAGCTTGGGGGGACAGGGGGCGCTTCTCGAGCAGTACGTC.

This clone was seen a single time. At one end the junction does not follow the germline gene, possibly because of a read error. This chain connects TRBV5-1 to TRBJ1-4, with 7 positions matching TRBD1. Per the germline V gene, CDR1 is SGHRS and CDR2 is YFSETQ. This CDR3 contains 13 residues. The CDR3 DNA sequence: TGTGCCAGCAGCATCACAGGGGAGGAAAAACTGTTTTTT. Translating gives CASSITGEEKLFF.

V usage is TRBV19 and J usage is TRBJ2-3; 15 nucleotides match TRBD2. J lost 3 bases, V lost 5 bases, and 9 bases had no gene match. Per the germline V gene, CDR1 is LNHDA and CDR2 is SQIVND (reference sequence). This CDR3 is built from 18 residues. This CDR3 is CASSPGLAGGPSTDTQYF. The CDR3 DNA sequence: TGTGCCAGTAGTCCCGGACTAGCGGGGGGGCCATCAACAGATACGCAGTATTTT.

The CDR3 DNA is TGTGCCAGCACAGGGAATACGGGGACCAAAAACATTCAGTACTTC. Residues: CASTGNTGTKNIQYF. The V and J genes are TRBV6-5 and TRBJ2-4; D could derive from TRBD1 or TRBD2 (5 bases each). This CDR3 has 15 amino acids. V gave up 7 bases and J gave up 2 bases, with 15 bases separating them. Germline V gene lookup returns CDR1 MNHEY and CDR2 SVGAGI.

This chain connects TRBV27 to TRBJ1-2, with D possibly TRBD1 on 5 matching bases. Deletions cut 6 bases from V and 4 bases from J, with 21 bases between. This CDR3 is 16 amino acids long. Germline V gives CDR1 MNHEY, CDR2 SMNVEV (reference sequence). The DNA of the CDR3 is TGTGCCAGCAGCAATGGGAAACGGGGCAGGGCCTATGGCTACACCTTC. It specifies CASSNGKRGRAYGYTF.

The chain employs TRBV5-1 and TRBJ2-1; TRBD1 agrees at 9 bases. Germline CDR1 SGHRS, CDR2 YFSETQ. The CDR3 length is 17 residues. J gave up 3 bases and V 0 bases, and 7 bases lay outside the gene matches. The CDR3 spells CASSLAGTGHIYNEQFF. The CDR3 bases are TGCGCCAGCAGCTTGGCCGGGACAGGGCACATCTACAATGAGCAGTTCTTC.

This chain joins TRBV2 and TRBJ2-4; the D is unclear. V was trimmed by 2 bases and J by 0 bases, leaving 8 bases between them. This CDR3 contains 15 residues. CDR1 SNHLY and CDR2 FYNNEI come from the germline V gene. The CDR3 loop reads CASSEFGVAKNIQYF. The CDR3 DNA follows: TGTGCCAGCAGTGAATTTGGGGTAGCCAAAAACATTCAGTACTTC.

V gene TRBV2 combines with J gene TRBJ2-3, with TRBD2 matching 12 bases. The CDR3 length is 15 residues. Germline values: CDR1 SNHLY, CDR2 FYNNEI. With V trimmed by 7 bases and J by 7 bases, 9 bases remained unmatched. The CDR3: CASTSTSGGPYTQYF. The CDR3 nucleotides read TGTGCCAGCACCTCGACTAGCGGGGGACCATATACGCAGTATTTT.

V is TRBV6-1 and J is TRBJ1-2; D unclear. The germline V and J ends were trimmed by 3 bases and 0 bases, with 8 bases remaining between them. The germline CDR1 and CDR2 sequences are MNHNS and SASEGT. The CDR3 sequence is 14 residues long. The CDR3 nucleotides read TGTGCCAGCAGTGACCAGACATCTAACTATGGCTACACCTTC. Translating it yields CASSDQTSNYGYTF.